The 13 T cell receptor beta chains in this list originate from one sample, sequenced in a study of cytomegalovirus exposure and HLA in healthy donors. 13 Jbeta primers and 60 Vbeta primers were used for the PCR. Assay used: immunoSEQ multiplex PCR; TCRdb lists only in-frame clones, some missing. The sample has fewer than 120,000 clones; 76% are singletons. Material: PBMCs. The receptors were gathered from a man aged 30 to 45 in good health and CMV-seropositive.

The V gene is TRBV5-1, the J gene TRBJ2-6; possibly TRBD1 for D (6 bases). Germline CDR1 SGHRS, CDR2 YFSETQ. The CDR3 covers 14 residues. V shed 4 bases and J shed 3 bases, with 8 bases lying between them. CDR3 coding DNA: TGCGCCAGCAGCACAGGGAGTGGGGCCAACGTCCTGACTTTC. Protein product: CASSTGSGANVLTF.

This clone occurred once. The DNA for the CDR3 is TGTGCCAGCAGCTTAGCAAGCCCGAATAATTCACCCCTCCACTTT. Its protein is CASSLASPNNSPLHF. V is TRBV13 and J is TRBJ1-6; D remains ambiguous. Trimming pared 1 base from V and 5 bases from J, leaving 9 bases between. The CDR3 runs 15 residues. The germline V gene has CDR1 PRHDT and CDR2 FYEKMQ (reference sequence). Full variable domain (remainder filled in from reference TRBV13 and TRBJ1-6): AAGVIQSPRHLIKEKRETATLKCYPIPRHDTVYWYQQGPGQDPQFLISFYEKMQSDKGSIPDRFSAQQFSDYHSELNMSSLELGDSALYFCASSLASPNNSPLHFGNGTRLTVT.

The CDR3 DNA is TGTGCCAGCGCTATAGCGGTGAGCTCCTACAATGAGCAGTTCTTC. It is translated as CASAIAVSSYNEQFF. The V gene is TRBV6-1, the J gene TRBJ2-1, with D possibly TRBD2 on 6 matching bases. This CDR3 region has 15 residues. Germline CDR1 reads MNHNS; CDR2 reads SASEGT. Trimming took off 8 bases at V and 0 bases at J, with 14 bases between the two ends.

The chain uses TRBV9 and TRBJ2-3; TRBD2 might be the D (5 bases). The germline V gene has CDR1 SGDLS and CDR2 YYNGEE. The CDR3 runs to 14 residues. V was shortened by 0 bases and J by 3 bases, with 8 bases between the two germline ends. The CDR3: CASSVDGETDTQYF. In DNA form, the CDR3 reads TGTGCCAGCAGCGTAGATGGGGAGACAGATACGCAGTATTTT.

The chain uses TRBV9 and TRBJ1-6; D not resolved. Trimming cost V 7 bases and J 6 bases, with 14 bases left between them. The V gene's germline CDR1 is SGDLS and CDR2 YYNGEE. The CDR3 totals 14 residues. The CDR3 protein is CASSLGGLNSPLHF. The DNA of the CDR3 is TGTGCCAGCTCCCTCGGAGGGCTTAATTCACCCCTCCACTTT.

The rearrangement uses TRBV15 and TRBJ2-5; TRBD2 might be the D (6 bases). Germline V gene data show CDR1 as LNHNV and CDR2 as YYDKDF (reference sequence). V lost 2 bases and J lost 10, with 32 bases in between. This CDR3 contains 19 residues. For the CDR3, the DNA is TGTGCCACCAGCAGAACCTTTAAGAGAGACCCTCGCGAATGGGGGGTCCAGTACTTC. It encodes CATSRTFKRDPREWGVQYF. The full variable domain, in which reference TRBV15 and TRBJ2-5 provide the parts outside the CDR3, is DAMVIQNPRYQVTQFGKPVTLSCSQTLNHNVMYWYQQKSSQAPKLLFHYYDKDFNNEADTPDNFQSRRPNTSFCFLDIRSPGLGDTAMYLCATSRTFKRDPREWGVQYFGPGTRLLVL.

This clone was seen a handful of times. This chain links TRBV6-5 with TRBJ2-7; D is uncertain. CDR1 and CDR2 from the germline V gene are MNHEY and SVGAGI. The CDR3 contains 15 residues. The ends were cut back, 2 bases at V and 0 bases at J, with 11 bases in the middle. CDR3 bases: TGTGCCAGCAGTTACCTTTTTGACTCCTCCTACGAGCAGTACTTC. Translation: CASSYLFDSSYEQYF.

CDR3 residues: CASSLSGEGAQPQHF. DNA of the CDR3: TGTGCCAGCAGCTTATCCGGTGAAGGGGCTCAGCCCCAGCATTTT. The genes are TRBV7-2 and TRBJ1-5; D possibly corresponds to TRBD1 (5 bases). The V end was cut by 2 bases, the J end by 6 bases, with 14 bases between. Germline V gene data show CDR1 as SGHTA and CDR2 as FQGNSA. The CDR3 has 15 residues.

The V gene is TRBV5-1, the J gene TRBJ1-1; possibly TRBD1 for D (5 bases). V was clipped by 6 bases and J by 1 base, with 10 bases between them. The CDR3 has 13 residues. In germline, CDR1 is SGHRS, CDR2 YFSETQ. This CDR3 is CASKPGGNTEAFF. CDR3 in DNA: TGCGCCAGCAAACCCGGGGGGAACACTGAAGCTTTCTTT. The complete variable domain, with remaining parts taken from reference TRBV5-1 and TRBJ1-1, reads KAGVTQTPRYLIKTRGQQVTLSCSPISGHRSVSWYQQTPGQGLQFLFEYFSETQRNKGNFPGRFSGRQFSNSRSEMNVSTLELGDSALYLCASKPGGNTEAFFGQGTRLTVV.

The CDR3 protein is CASSPDRVNGYTF. Written as DNA, the CDR3 is TGCGCCAGCAGCCCCGACAGGGTTAATGGCTACACCTTC. The rearrangement links TRBV5-1 to TRBJ1-2, with 7 bases aligning to TRBD1. Germline-derived CDR1 and CDR2 are SGHRS and YFSETQ. The CDR3 has 13 amino acids. V trimming: 4 bases; J trimming: 6 bases; junction bases outside the gene matches: 6.

This chain links TRBV7-2 with TRBJ2-3; tentative D call: TRBD1 (8 bases). This CDR3 contains 16 residues. The germline V gene encodes CDR1 SGHTA and CDR2 FQGNSA. Trimming stripped 5 bases from V and 4 bases from J, with 19 bases between. CDR3 coding DNA: TGTGCCAGCAGCGCACAGGGGGGGAGTTTTGCAGATACGCAGTATTTT. This sequence encodes CASSAQGGSFADTQYF.

The chain combines TRBV4-3 with TRBJ1-4, with TRBD1 matching over 7 bases. CDR1 is LGHNA, CDR2 YSLEER, per germline. This CDR3 is built from 15 residues. V lost 1 base, J lost 6 bases, and 5 bases stayed unmatched. CDR3 in DNA: TGCGCCAGCAGCCAAGTGGAGGGGGCTTATGAAAAACTGTTTTTT. Amino acid sequence: CASSQVEGAYEKLFF.

The chain joins TRBV2 to TRBJ1-5, with 7 bases identical to TRBD1. V lost 8 bases to trimming and J lost 2 bases; unmatched junction nucleotides: 6. The CDR3 contains 14 residues. Germline CDR1 is SNHLY and CDR2 is FYNNEI. The CDR3 protein is CASAPTGGNQPQHF. For the CDR3, the DNA is TGTGCCAGCGCTCCTACAGGGGGCAATCAGCCCCAGCATTTT. The complete variable domain, with remaining parts taken from reference TRBV2 and TRBJ1-5, reads EPEVTQTPSHQVTQMGQEVILRCVPISNHLYFYWYRQILGQKVEFLVSFYNNEISEKSEIFDDQFSVERPDGSNFTLKIRSTKLEDSAMYFCASAPTGGNQPQHFGDGTRLSIL.